What follows describes a single TCR beta chain. With 5 bases clipped from V and 4 bases from J, the junction kept 10 bases outside the gene matches. The germline CDR1 and CDR2 sequences are PRHDT and FYEKMQ (reference sequence). There are 15 residues in the CDR3. Sequenced by immunoSEQ multiplex PCR; TCRdb stores in-frame clones only, minus some. The sample includes around 170,000 clones, around 84% of them seen just once. This sample was included in a study of blood T cell repertoires in COVID-19. Looking at the study overall: The analysed material was cDNA or gDNA that came from T cells, B-cell-depleted T cells, or PBMCs.

In terms of age and location, participants ranged from roughly 18 to 100 years and lived in approximately 24 US areas. Which cohort a participant joined came from the clinical history participants gave. Before being deemed recovered, Cohort 3 donors had two negative PCRs, clearance, or symptom resolution. The sample taken for sequencing was PBMCs or T cells enriched from blood (not recorded which). The chain links TRBV13 to TRBJ1-1; 7 nucleotides line up with TRBD1. This TCR was sampled from a woman between 50 and 59 years old who had recovered from COVID-19. The CDR3 DNA reads TGTGCCAGCAGCCCCCGACAGGGAAGGGGCACTGAAGCTTTCTTT. Translation: CASSPRQGRGTEAFF. The full variable domain, rest sourced from reference TRBV13 and TRBJ1-1, is AAGVIQSPRHLIKEKRETATLKCYPIPRHDTVYWYQQGPGQDPQFLISFYEKMQSDKGSIPDRFSAQQFSDYHSELNMSSLELGDSALYFCASSPRQGRGTEAFFGQGTRLTVV.